These 5 T cell receptor beta chains share one sample of origin, sequenced in a study of early stage breast cancer tumors. The method was immunoSEQ multiplex PCR; TCRdb's version includes in-frame clones alone and lacks a portion of them. The sample carries tens of thousands of clones, 72% recorded once. Sequencing was performed on blood. The receptors were gathered from a person aged 50-59 years with breast cancer.

J is TRBJ2-7 and V is TRBV6-5, with unresolved D. With 7 bases removed from V and 4 bases from J, the gap between germline ends came to 14 bases. This CDR3 has 13 amino acids. Germline CDR1 reads MNHEY; CDR2 reads SVGAGI. CDR3 amino acids: CASTRVVGYEQYF. The CDR3 coding sequence is TGTGCCAGCACTAGGGTTGTCGGGTACGAGCAGTACTTC.

This chain joins TRBV7-6 and TRBJ1-4, with no clear D. The CDR3 contains 14 residues. Trimming removed 2 bases at V and 4 bases at J, with 8 bases between. From germline, CDR1 is SGHVS and CDR2 FNYEAQ. CDR3: CASSLSSFNEKLFF. DNA of the CDR3: TGTGCCAGCAGCTTAAGTTCCTTTAATGAAAAACTGTTTTTT.

The chain is built from TRBV6-1 and TRBJ1-1, with D perhaps matching TRBD1 (5 bases). This CDR3 comprises 16 residues. Germline loops: CDR1 MNHNS, CDR2 SASEGT. Trimming cost V 4 bases and J 2 bases, with 17 bases left between them. The CDR3 reads CASSGFDPGGNTEAFF. CDR3 DNA sequence: TGTGCCAGCAGTGGATTCGATCCCGGGGGAAACACTGAAGCTTTCTTT.

The CDR3 nucleotides read TGTGCCAGCAGTGGTGTGGCAGAGTATTCACCCCTCCACTTT. Its translation is CASSGVAEYSPLHF. V usage is TRBV2 and J usage is TRBJ1-6; D is ambiguous. The germline V gene has CDR1 SNHLY and CDR2 FYNNEI. Trimming stripped 4 bases from V and 8 bases from J, with 12 bases between. CDR3 length equals 14 residues.

The chain carries TRBV7-9 and TRBJ2-7, with 8 bases that match TRBD2. This CDR3 comprises 14 residues. Unmatched junction bases numbered 6, after V lost 5 bases and J lost 3 bases. Germline CDR1 is SEHNR and CDR2 is FQNEAQ (reference sequence). In DNA form, the CDR3 reads TGTGCCAGCAGCGCCAGCGGGAGAGTCTACGAGCAGTACTTC. It translates to CASSASGRVYEQYF. Complete variable domain (other parts from reference TRBV7-9 and TRBJ2-7): DTGVSQNPRHKITKRGQNVTFRCDPISEHNRLYWYRQTLGQGPEFLTYFQNEAQLEKSRLLSDRFSAERPKGSFSTLEIQRTEQGDSAMYLCASSASGRVYEQYFGPGTRLTVT.